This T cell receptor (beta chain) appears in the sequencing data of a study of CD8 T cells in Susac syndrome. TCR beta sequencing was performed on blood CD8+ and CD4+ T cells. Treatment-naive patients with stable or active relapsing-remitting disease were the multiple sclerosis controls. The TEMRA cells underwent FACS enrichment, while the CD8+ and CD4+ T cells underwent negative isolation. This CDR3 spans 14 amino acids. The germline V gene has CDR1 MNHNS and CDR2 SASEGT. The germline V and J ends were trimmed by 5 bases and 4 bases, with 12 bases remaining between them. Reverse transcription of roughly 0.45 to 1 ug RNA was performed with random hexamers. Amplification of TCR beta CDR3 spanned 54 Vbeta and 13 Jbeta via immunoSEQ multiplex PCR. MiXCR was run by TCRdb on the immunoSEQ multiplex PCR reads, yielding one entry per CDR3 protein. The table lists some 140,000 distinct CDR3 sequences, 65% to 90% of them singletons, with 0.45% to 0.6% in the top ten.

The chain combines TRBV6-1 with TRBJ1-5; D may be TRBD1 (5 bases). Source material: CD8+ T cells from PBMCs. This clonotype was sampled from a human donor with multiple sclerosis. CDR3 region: CASSFDGGNQPQHF. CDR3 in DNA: TGTGCCAGCAGTTTCGACGGGGGGAATCAGCCCCAGCATTTT.